Listed below are T cell receptor beta chains from one sample, sequenced in a study of cytomegalovirus exposure and HLA in healthy donors. Data came from immunoSEQ multiplex PCR; TCRdb stores just in-frame clones and leaves some out. The repertoire has around 130,000 clones, about 8.5% of them found once; the top ten carry under 5.5%. Sequenced material: PBMCs. Receptors originate from a man aged 35-49 years in good health and CMV-seronegative. CDR3s include the opening cysteine and the closing phenylalanine or tryptophan. The D gene is left open where the match is weak. Clone size is given for some rows only: seen once, a few or many times, or a class if the clone is expanded.

V gene	clone size	J gene	D gene	CDR3 protein	CDR3 DNA
TRBV30	.	TRBJ1-2	.	CAWAGATYGYTF	TGTGCCTGGGCAGGGGCTACCTATGGCTACACCTTC
TRBV13	.	TRBJ2-3	.	CASSLGIRGTDTQYF	TGTGCCAGCAGCTTAGGCATCAGGGGAACAGATACGCAGTATTTT
TRBV11-2	.	TRBJ1-4	.	CASRMWGRGHNEKLFF	TGTGCCAGCAGGATGTGGGGAAGGGGCCATAATGAAAAACTGTTTTTT
TRBV7-9	.	TRBJ2-1	.	CASSPRSFGEQFF	TGTGCCAGCAGCCCCCGATCATTCGGTGAGCAGTTCTTC
TRBV2	.	TRBJ2-1	TRBD1	CASKETGTGVNEQFF	TGTGCCAGCAAGGAAACCGGGACAGGGGTCAATGAGCAGTTCTTC
TRBV19	.	TRBJ1-5	.	CASSSQVVGNQPQHF	TGTGCCAGTAGCTCCCAGGTGGTTGGCAATCAGCCCCAGCATTTT
TRBV6-1	.	TRBJ1-1	.	CASSEVGGDTEAFF	TGTGCCAGCAGTGAAGTCGGAGGGGACACTGAAGCTTTCTTT
TRBV4-1	few	TRBJ1-6	.	CASSQDKAAGNSPLHF	TGCGCCAGCAGCCAAGATAAGGCGGCGGGTAATTCACCCCTCCACTTT
TRBV10-3	few	TRBJ2-1	.	CAISLSGPGDEQFF	TGTGCCATCAGTTTATCGGGGCCGGGAGATGAGCAGTTCTTC
TRBV5-1	.	TRBJ2-1	TRBD1	CASSWGQGWEQFF	TGCGCCAGCAGCTGGGGACAGGGTTGGGAGCAGTTCTTC
TRBV10-1	few	TRBJ1-1	.	CASSPLGNTEAFF	TGCGCCAGCAGTCCCCTCGGGAACACTGAAGCTTTCTTT
TRBV6-1	few	TRBJ2-5	TRBD2	CASRLSGGEETQYF	TGTGCCAGCAGGCTAAGCGGGGGGGAAGAGACCCAGTACTTC
TRBV19	.	TRBJ1-5	.	CASSIDSGNQPQHF	TGTGCCAGTAGTATAGATTCCGGGAATCAGCCCCAGCATTTT
TRBV30	many	TRBJ1-3	.	CAWSRDRGNTIYF	TGTGCCTGGAGTAGAGACAGGGGAAACACCATATATTTT
TRBV7-2	.	TRBJ1-1	.	CASSSLQEYTEAFF	TGTGCCAGCAGCTCCCTACAGGAGTACACTGAAGCTTTCTTT
TRBV28	.	TRBJ2-1	.	CASNGPGTYNEQFF	TGTGCCAGCAACGGTCCCGGGACCTACAATGAGCAGTTCTTC
TRBV19	few	TRBJ2-3	TRBD2	CASSMGGGDTDTQYF	TGTGCCAGTAGTATGGGCGGGGGGGACACAGATACGCAGTATTTT
TRBV2	few	TRBJ1-2	TRBD1	CASSEFRGEDGYTF	TGTGCCAGCAGTGAATTCAGGGGGGAGGATGGCTACACCTTC
TRBV6-1	.	TRBJ1-6	.	CASSEGGGMTPLHF	TGTGCCAGCAGTGAAGGGGGGGGTATGACACCCCTCCACTTT
TRBV5-1	few	TRBJ2-3	.	CASRQGLDTQYF	TGCGCCAGCAGACAGGGTTTAGATACGCAGTATTTT
TRBV28	.	TRBJ2-7	TRBD1	CASSYQTGSSYEQYF	TGTGCCAGCAGTTATCAGACAGGGTCCTCCTACGAGCAGTACTTC
TRBV5-5	few	TRBJ1-2	.	CASGGQSYGYTF	TGTGCCAGCGGGGGCCAGTCCTATGGCTACACCTTC
TRBV27	few	TRBJ1-1	.	CASSLSRGTEAFF	TGTGCCAGCAGTTTGAGCAGGGGAACTGAAGCTTTCTTT
TRBV4-3	.	TRBJ2-7	.	CASSQVWGAYEQYF	TGCGCCAGCAGCCAAGTATGGGGGGCCTACGAGCAGTACTTC
TRBV2	few	TRBJ2-2	TRBD2	CAGQRGGTGELFF	TGTGCCGGTCAGCGGGGGGGCACCGGGGAGCTGTTTTTT
TRBV10-1	few	TRBJ2-5	.	CASSRETQYF	TGCGCCAGCAGCAGGGAGACCCAGTACTTC
TRBV11-2	.	TRBJ2-5	.	CATQLTGAGMETQYF	TGTGCCACCCAATTAACAGGGGCGGGAATGGAGACCCAGTACTTC
TRBV9	.	TRBJ2-2	.	CASSAYGQLDTGELFF	TGTGCCAGCAGCGCTTACGGACAGCTAGACACCGGGGAGCTGTTTTTT
TRBV11-2	.	TRBJ2-7	TRBD2	CASSFVTSGGANEQYF	TGTGCCAGCAGCTTCGTGACTAGCGGGGGGGCCAACGAGCAGTACTTC
TRBV19	.	TRBJ2-5	TRBD2	CASSPSGGFGETQYF	TGTGCCAGTAGTCCTAGCGGGGGGTTCGGGGAGACCCAGTACTTC
TRBV2	few	TRBJ2-3	TRBD2	CASSAGLAPDTQYF	TGTGCCAGCAGTGCGGGACTAGCTCCAGATACGCAGTATTTT
TRBV27	.	TRBJ2-2	.	CASSLEHLNTGELFF	TGTGCCAGCAGTTTAGAACACCTGAACACCGGGGAGCTGTTTTTT
TRBV10-3	few	TRBJ2-5	.	CAIKAGLGETQYF	TGTGCCATCAAAGCAGGGTTAGGGGAGACCCAGTACTTC
TRBV11-2	few	TRBJ2-7	.	CASSFQTVPGYEQYF	TGTGCCAGCAGCTTCCAAACGGTCCCAGGTTACGAGCAGTACTTC
TRBV19	few	TRBJ1-1	TRBD1	CASTDRELNTEAFF	TGTGCCAGTACCGACAGGGAATTGAACACTGAAGCTTTCTTT
TRBV5-1	.	TRBJ1-1	.	CASSLGNRNTEAFF	TGCGCCAGCAGCTTGGGAAACAGGAACACTGAAGCTTTCTTT
TRBV6-5	.	TRBJ2-3	.	CASSYSGTGTDTQYF	TGTGCCAGCAGTTACTCCGGGACTGGCACAGATACGCAGTATTTT
TRBV13	.	TRBJ1-1	.	CASSFGQLRAEAFF	TGTGCCAGCAGCTTCGGACAGCTTAGGGCTGAAGCTTTCTTT
TRBV9	few	TRBJ2-2	.	CASSALYTGELFF	TGTGCCAGCAGCGCACTATACACCGGGGAGCTGTTTTTT
TRBV4-3	.	TRBJ1-5	.	CASSQEGGGYISNQPQHF	TGCGCCAGCAGCCAAGAAGGGGGGGGATATATTAGCAATCAGCCCCAGCATTTT
TRBV2	few	TRBJ1-5	.	CASRGLKDYSNQPQHF	TGTGCCAGCAGGGGACTGAAAGACTATAGCAATCAGCCCCAGCATTTT
TRBV6-1	few	TRBJ2-7	.	CASRETGLYGQYF	TGTGCCAGCAGGGAGACAGGTCTGTACGGGCAGTACTTC
TRBV6-6	.	TRBJ1-1	.	CASRIHYRNTEAFF	TGTGCCAGCAGGATACATTACAGGAACACTGAAGCTTTCTTT
TRBV4-3	few	TRBJ2-3	TRBD2	CASSQELAGIITDTQYF	TGCGCCAGCAGCCAGGAACTAGCGGGGATAATCACAGATACGCAGTATTTT
TRBV7-8	few	TRBJ2-3	.	CASSQSSWTQYF	TGTGCCAGCAGCCAATCTAGCTGGACGCAGTATTTT
TRBV6-5	few	TRBJ1-2	.	CASSFSRASYGYTF	TGTGCCAGCAGTTTCTCCAGGGCGTCCTATGGCTACACCTTC
TRBV5-1	few	TRBJ1-2	.	CASSLEGQSHSGGYTF	TGCGCCAGCAGCTTGGAGGGGCAGTCTCACTCCGGTGGCTACACCTTC
TRBV27	.	TRBJ2-1	TRBD1	CASSSGQAPQHEQFF	TGTGCCAGCAGTAGCGGACAGGCGCCTCAGCATGAGCAGTTCTTC
TRBV28	.	TRBJ1-1	TRBD1	CASTWTGFAEAFF	TGTGCCAGCACGTGGACAGGGTTCGCTGAAGCTTTCTTT
TRBV4-3	few	TRBJ1-1	.	CASSQDRTANTEAFF	TGCGCCAGCAGCCAAGATAGAACAGCAAACACTGAAGCTTTCTTT
TRBV5-8	few	TRBJ1-5	.	CASSLGGRQPQHF	TGTGCCAGCAGCTTAGGGGGTCGACAGCCCCAGCATTTT
TRBV7-2	few	TRBJ2-7	.	CASSSTHTGSRYSYEQYF	TGTGCCAGCAGCTCAACCCACACCGGGTCGAGATACTCCTACGAGCAGTACTTC
TRBV7-9	few	TRBJ1-6	TRBD1	CASSWGQDGSPLHF	TGTGCCAGCAGCTGGGGACAGGATGGATCACCCCTCCACTTT
TRBV19	.	TRBJ1-1	.	CASSIGARTEAFF	TGTGCCAGTAGTATTGGGGCTCGCACTGAAGCTTTCTTT
TRBV5-5	few	TRBJ1-3	TRBD1	CASSTDRGNGNTIYF	TGTGCCAGCAGCACGGACAGGGGGAATGGAAACACCATATATTTT
TRBV14	.	TRBJ2-7	TRBD1	CASSLIGDRSSYEQYF	TGTGCCAGCAGCCTTATAGGGGACAGGAGCTCCTACGAGCAGTACTTC